The clone carrying this T cell receptor (beta chain) was counted at least ten times. This CDR3 is 14 amino acids long. The sample is drawn from a study of blood T cell repertoires in COVID-19. About the research overall: Samples came from the United States, Italy and Spain, spanning acute and convalescent COVID-19. The cDNA or gDNA used as material had been derived from T cells, B-cell-depleted T cells, or PBMCs.

Original processing notes: Reference gene primer amplification in the assay estimated nucleated cell counts. The assay was immunoSEQ multiplex PCR, and TCRdb's table has in-frame clones only and misses some. Clone size and V and J calls were adopted from that table, with D and trimming inferred from the DNA. The data show about 150,000 clones, with around nine tenths seen just once and about 5% held by the top ten. The sequencing sample was made of peripheral blood. This clonotype originated in a human donor in a cohort sampled during active COVID-19. The V and J genes are TRBV21-1 and TRBJ2-7; TRBD2 is the table's D call and was not checked against the DNA. TRBV21-1 is annotated as a pseudogene. For the CDR3, the DNA is TGTGCCAGCAGCACTCGGGGTAGCCACTACGAGCAGTACTTC. This codes for CASSTRGSHYEQYF.